This TCR beta chain is drawn from a study of OX40 agonist ivuxolimab in advanced cancers. Study in general: Patients in the trial were receiving intravenous ivuxolimab every 2 weeks, at doses of 0.01 to 10 mg/kg. Study results and limitations: There were, on average, more expanded clones in CD8+ T cells than in CD4+.

Concerning this clone: Antigen specificity is unknown.

Anyone with autoimmune disease history or systemic immunosuppression was excluded. Produced via immunoSEQ multiplex PCR; TCRdb's table is partial and in-frame only. The repertoire holds 70,000 or so clones, with 90% as singletons. Germline V lookup: CDR1 SGHNT, CDR2 YYREEE (reference sequence). The V gene end was trimmed by 0 bases and the J gene end by 5 bases; junction bases not matched to a gene: 8. There are 16 residues in the CDR3. The specimen was CD4+ or CD8+ T cells sorted from blood, collected in a trial of the OX40 agonist ivuxolimab. V usage is TRBV5-4 and J usage is TRBJ2-5; 9 nucleotides match TRBD1. This clonotype was obtained from an adult with an advanced solid tumor such as melanoma, head and neck, liver or kidney cancer. The CDR3 loop is CASSLAPGTGSETQYF. CDR3 DNA: TGTGCCAGCAGCTTGGCCCCCGGGACAGGGTCCGAGACCCAGTACTTC.